This T cell receptor beta chain was captured in a study of shared clonotypes between healthy human individuals. Study at large: For every donor, three CD4 naive, three CD4 memory, two CD8 naive and one CD8 memory plates were used.

Using immunoSEQ multiplex PCR, the repertoire was profiled, and TCRdb retains in-frame clones only, with some absent. The data hold some 500,000 clones, with 90% to 97% observed a single time. This receptor was taken from a woman aged 30 to 39 in good health. The sequencing input was naive CD4+ T cells sorted from blood. Indicated subset: CD45RA+ positively selected.

CDR3 residues: CASRIPGVSDTQYF. Written as DNA, the CDR3 is TGTGCCAGCAGAATACCAGGGGTTTCGGATACGCAGTATTTT. J is TRBJ2-3 and V is TRBV27; D possibly corresponds to TRBD1 (6 bases). This CDR3 is built from 14 residues. The V gene's germline CDR1 is MNHEY and CDR2 SMNVEV (reference sequence). Trimming took off 6 bases at V and 6 bases at J, with 16 bases between the two ends.